This T cell receptor beta chain was retrieved from a study of CD8+CD57+ T cells in acquired aplastic anemia. Study-level background: Sorted CD4+ and CD8+ cells gave an average of approximately 3.4 ug of DNA.

The template for TCR beta VDJ and CDR3 sequence profiling was genomic DNA. In TCRdb, the reads were re-called with MiXCR into one record per CDR3 protein. The repertoire includes about 120,000 distinct CDR3 sequences, over 30% of them detected once, and over 2% sits in the top ten. The CDR3 covers 19 residues. V was clipped by 4 bases and J by 0 bases; unmatched bases: 13. Germline V gene data show CDR1 as SGHAT and CDR2 as FQDESV (reference sequence). Remarks on this clonotype: The antigen is undetermined.

Whoever was chosen for sequencing had shown CD8+CD57+ cell expansion by flow cytometry. Study conclusions and caveats: Some 30 shared CD8+ CDR3s appeared highly expressed within patients' immunodominant clones.

Sequencing used sorted CD4+, CD8+, or CD8+CD57+ T cells (not recorded which) from PBMCs. The sequence derives from a human donor with aplastic anemia. This chain connects TRBV11-1 to TRBJ1-4, with 8 bases aligning to TRBD1. CDR3 DNA sequence: TGTGCCAGCAGCTCAATTACAGGGGGTTATTTAACAACTAATGAAAAACTGTTTTTT. This gives the protein CASSSITGGYLTTNEKLFF.